This T cell receptor (beta chain) is from a study of human T cells and chemical hapten exposure. In the study overall: Diphenylcyclopropenone doses were given weekly to the scalps of patients across the approximately 24-week study. DPC (0.01%) was patch tested on the upper back and read at 6 days.

The time point was: patch test 1, 2 weeks after DPC sensitization. Described treatment: therapeutic diphenylcyclopropenone sensitization with weekly scalp DPC. Alopecia patients between 18 and 70 years old and suitable for DPC were used as donors. It was unfractionated whole blood from which total RNA was extracted. The sample holds many counts of this clonotype. V dropped 8 bases and J dropped 4 bases, with 6 bases sitting between them. CDR3 length: 11 amino acids. A single record per CDR3 protein comes from TCRdb applying MiXCR to the RACE reads. Of 300,000 to 450,000 distinct CDR3 sequences in the sample, about 4.8% are singletons; the top ten hold 2% to 2.5%.

This sequence originates from a woman in her forties or fifties with alopecia areata. Some clones in this sample may be carry-over from other donors' samples. Sequencing used whole blood, obtained in connection with sensitization to the hapten diphenylcyclopropenone (DPC). This sequence joins TRBV12-3 or TRBV12-4 and TRBJ2-1, with no clear D. CDR3 nucleotide sequence: TGTGCCAGCGCCTCGTACAATGAGCAGTTCTTC. Encoded protein: CASASYNEQFF.